This T cell receptor (beta chain) was recovered during a study of PD-L1 blockade in urothelial cancer. Produced via immunoSEQ multiplex PCR; TCRdb's table is partial and in-frame only. The sample includes 75,000 to 95,000 clones, 85% to 95% of them seen just once. V lost 6 bases, J lost 2 bases, and 6 bases stayed unmatched. CDR3 length: 14 amino acids. The germline V gene has CDR1 SEHNR and CDR2 FQNEAQ (reference sequence). The sequence was collected from a man between 60 and 75 years old with urothelial cancer. Here the sequenced sample was PBMCs, taken around atezolizumab (anti-PD-L1) treatment. The chain is built from TRBV7-9 and TRBJ2-5, with TRBD1 identical over 7 bases. The CDR3 protein is CASRLDRAQETQYF. The CDR3 coding sequence is TGTGCCAGCAGACTAGACAGGGCGCAAGAGACCCAGTACTTC.